This T cell receptor beta chain stems from a study of OX40 agonist ivuxolimab in advanced cancers. Turning to the study itself: The study treated patients with ivuxolimab, an agonistic anti-OX40 (CD134) antibody. Whole-study findings and limits: Undetermined was the antigen specificity of the expanded peripheral T cells. In the 0.1 to 3.0 mg/kg range, CD4+ and CD8+ blood T cells had expanded clonally by week 6.

The method was immunoSEQ multiplex PCR; TCRdb's version includes in-frame clones alone and lacks a portion of them. The sample carries over 70,000 clones, about 90% recorded once. The germline CDR1 and CDR2 sequences are MNHEY and SMNVEV (reference sequence). The length of the CDR3 is 13 residues. Trimming took 5 bases from V and 11 from J; bases not matched to a gene: 10. About this clone itself: The target antigen is unknown.

This receptor was taken from an adult with an advanced solid tumor such as melanoma, head and neck, liver or kidney cancer. Specimen: CD4+ or CD8+ T cells sorted from blood, collected in a trial of the OX40 agonist ivuxolimab. This sequence joins TRBV27 and TRBJ1-1; 8 positions match TRBD1. The CDR3 nucleotides are TGTGCCAGCAGTCCCGGGACAGGCCCGGCCGCTTTCTTT. It is translated as CASSPGTGPAAFF.